These T cell receptor beta chains were read from a single sample in a study of T cells after yellow fever vaccination. TCRdb re-called the 5' RACE reads through MiXCR, storing one row per CDR3 protein. The sample holds some 670,000 distinct CDR3 sequences, 9% to 15% seen once. This sample comprised PBMCs, obtained on the day of the yellow fever booster vaccination. The source of these receptors is a man aged 25 to 40 who received the YFV17D yellow fever vaccine. CDR3s include the opening cysteine and the closing phenylalanine or tryptophan. The order of the fields is V gene, J gene, D gene, clone size, CDR3 DNA, CDR3 protein. A D gene is named only where the DNA matches it firmly. The listing skips clone size in some rows; elsewhere it reads once, few, many or a size class.

v_call: TRBV7-2; j_call: TRBJ2-1; d_call: .; clone_size: .; cdr3_nt: TGTGCCAGCAGCCTAAGGGCGGGAAAAAATGAGCAGTTCTTC; cdr3_aa: CASSLRAGKNEQFF
v_call: TRBV14; j_call: TRBJ2-3; d_call: .; clone_size: few; cdr3_nt: TGTGCCAGCAGCCGCTCGGTGGCCCGGTCGACGCAGTATTTT; cdr3_aa: CASSRSVARSTQYF
v_call: TRBV21-1; j_call: TRBJ2-5; d_call: .; clone_size: few; cdr3_nt: TGTGCCAGTGGACTAGTGGAGACCCAGTACTTC; cdr3_aa: CASGLVETQYF
v_call: TRBV7-3; j_call: TRBJ2-1; d_call: TRBD2; clone_size: few; cdr3_nt: TGTGCCAGCAGCTTAGGGCTAGCGGGAGAATTTGGTGATGAGCAGTTCTTC; cdr3_aa: CASSLGLAGEFGDEQFF
v_call: TRBV5-1; j_call: TRBJ2-3; d_call: TRBD1; clone_size: few; cdr3_nt: TGCGCCAGCAGCTTGGCGAGGGACAGGACGTTCACAGATACGCAGTATTTT; cdr3_aa: CASSLARDRTFTDTQYF
v_call: TRBV29-1; j_call: TRBJ2-1; d_call: .; clone_size: few; cdr3_nt: TGCAGCGTTAAAGACAGGCTTGATGAGCAGTTCTTC; cdr3_aa: CSVKDRLDEQFF
v_call: TRBV30; j_call: TRBJ2-3; d_call: .; clone_size: few; cdr3_nt: TGTGCCTGGAGTGTACAAGCCAGCAGGAGCCGCACAGATACGCAGTATTTT; cdr3_aa: CAWSVQASRSRTDTQYF
v_call: TRBV7-9; j_call: TRBJ1-2; d_call: .; clone_size: few; cdr3_nt: TGTGCCAGCAGCTCTCCCGGGCCGCCGGATGGCTACACCTTC; cdr3_aa: CASSSPGPPDGYTF
v_call: TRBV6-2/TRBV6-3; j_call: TRBJ1-3; d_call: .; clone_size: few; cdr3_nt: TGTGCCAGCAGCCGAGACAGAGCAAGAAACACCATATATTTT; cdr3_aa: CASSRDRARNTIYF
v_call: TRBV7-2; j_call: TRBJ2-3; d_call: .; clone_size: .; cdr3_nt: TGTGCCAGCAGCTTAGCGAACAGCAGAGATACGCAGTATTTT; cdr3_aa: CASSLANSRDTQYF
v_call: TRBV18; j_call: TRBJ2-5; d_call: .; clone_size: many; cdr3_nt: TGTGCCAGCTCACCTGGCCGGAGCCAAGAGACCCAGTACTTC; cdr3_aa: CASSPGRSQETQYF
v_call: TRBV6-5; j_call: TRBJ2-7; d_call: .; clone_size: many; cdr3_nt: TGTGCCAGCAGTTTGGTGGGAGGCCCCTACGAGCAGTACTTC; cdr3_aa: CASSLVGGPYEQYF
v_call: TRBV6-6; j_call: TRBJ1-5; d_call: TRBD1; clone_size: few; cdr3_nt: TGTGCCAGCAGTGGGACAGGGGCTCAGCCCCAGCATTTT; cdr3_aa: CASSGTGAQPQHF
v_call: TRBV6-5; j_call: TRBJ1-3; d_call: .; clone_size: .; cdr3_nt: TGTGCCAGCAGTCCAGGTTTAAACACCATATATTTT; cdr3_aa: CASSPGLNTIYF
v_call: TRBV7-2; j_call: TRBJ1-2; d_call: TRBD1; clone_size: .; cdr3_nt: TGTGCCAGCAGCCCTCGAGGCCCGGGACAGGGGGCGCGAGGCTACACCTTC; cdr3_aa: CASSPRGPGQGARGYTF
v_call: TRBV14; j_call: TRBJ2-5; d_call: .; clone_size: .; cdr3_nt: TGTGCCAGCAGCCAAGGGACACGCGAGGTTAAGTACTTC; cdr3_aa: CASSQGTREVKYF
v_call: TRBV6-2/TRBV6-3; j_call: TRBJ2-1; d_call: .; clone_size: few; cdr3_nt: TGTGCCAGCAGGACCTCGAGCTCCTACAATGAGCAGTTCTTC; cdr3_aa: CASRTSSSYNEQFF
v_call: TRBV7-6; j_call: TRBJ1-1; d_call: .; clone_size: .; cdr3_nt: TGTGCCAGCAGCTTAGCGGATTTGGGAAAAGAAGCTTTCTTT; cdr3_aa: CASSLADLGKEAFF
v_call: TRBV5-1; j_call: TRBJ2-1; d_call: TRBD2; clone_size: .; cdr3_nt: TGCGCCAGCAGCTTCACTAGCGGGAGTAATGAGCAGTTCTTC; cdr3_aa: CASSFTSGSNEQFF
v_call: TRBV6-6; j_call: TRBJ1-6; d_call: .; clone_size: .; cdr3_nt: TGTGCCAGCACGGGGAATTCACCCCTCCACTTT; cdr3_aa: CASTGNSPLHF
v_call: TRBV27; j_call: TRBJ2-2; d_call: .; clone_size: .; cdr3_nt: TGTGCCAGCAGTATGGACGGAGTTTCCGGGGAGCTGTTTTTT; cdr3_aa: CASSMDGVSGELFF
v_call: TRBV20-1; j_call: TRBJ2-1; d_call: TRBD2; clone_size: .; cdr3_nt: TGCAGTGCTTGGGGACTAGCGGGAGTCAATGAGCAGTTCTTC; cdr3_aa: CSAWGLAGVNEQFF
v_call: TRBV20-1; j_call: TRBJ1-5; d_call: .; clone_size: .; cdr3_nt: TGCAGTGCTAGAGCAGGGGCCTATAGCAATCAGCCCCAGCATTTT; cdr3_aa: CSARAGAYSNQPQHF
v_call: TRBV7-9; j_call: TRBJ2-1; d_call: TRBD2; clone_size: few; cdr3_nt: TGTGCCAGCAGCTTCACTAGCGGGAAGGTGGGGAATGAGCAGTTCTTC; cdr3_aa: CASSFTSGKVGNEQFF
v_call: TRBV15; j_call: TRBJ2-7; d_call: .; clone_size: .; cdr3_nt: TGTGCCACCAGACCGGGACCGGCCTACGAGCAGTACTTC; cdr3_aa: CATRPGPAYEQYF
v_call: TRBV5-6; j_call: TRBJ2-1; d_call: TRBD1; clone_size: few; cdr3_nt: TGTGCCAGCAGCGGGACAGGGCGGGGTGAGCAGTTCTTC; cdr3_aa: CASSGTGRGEQFF
v_call: TRBV6-2/TRBV6-3; j_call: TRBJ2-1; d_call: .; clone_size: .; cdr3_nt: TGTGCCAGCAGTTCCCCGCCCGCGAATGAGCAGTTCTTC; cdr3_aa: CASSSPPANEQFF
v_call: TRBV5-1; j_call: TRBJ2-3; d_call: .; clone_size: many; cdr3_nt: TGCGCCAGCAGCTTTGAGGATCCCGATACGCAGTATTTT; cdr3_aa: CASSFEDPDTQYF
v_call: TRBV5-1; j_call: TRBJ1-5; d_call: TRBD1; clone_size: few; cdr3_nt: TGCGCCAGCAGCTTTACGGGACAGCCCTCGGAGCCCCAGCATTTT; cdr3_aa: CASSFTGQPSEPQHF
v_call: TRBV10-3; j_call: TRBJ2-2; d_call: .; clone_size: few; cdr3_nt: TGTGCCATCAGTGAGTTCGTGGACGGGGAGCTGTTTTTT; cdr3_aa: CAISEFVDGELFF
v_call: TRBV2; j_call: TRBJ2-7; d_call: .; clone_size: few; cdr3_nt: TGTGCCACCTTCTCGGAGGCCGCCTACGAGCAGTACTTC; cdr3_aa: CATFSEAAYEQYF
v_call: TRBV5-1; j_call: TRBJ1-5; d_call: .; clone_size: few; cdr3_nt: TGCGCCAGCAGCCCAGACGGTCTTGAGGCCCAGCATTTT; cdr3_aa: CASSPDGLEAQHF
v_call: TRBV5-1; j_call: TRBJ2-3; d_call: .; clone_size: .; cdr3_nt: TGCGCCAGCAGCCTGACAGCAGCGAGTCCCACAGATACGCAGTATTTT; cdr3_aa: CASSLTAASPTDTQYF
v_call: TRBV20-1; j_call: TRBJ2-3; d_call: .; clone_size: .; cdr3_nt: TGCAGTGCAAGGACTACTACTACAGATACGCAGTATTTT; cdr3_aa: CSARTTTTDTQYF
v_call: TRBV6-1; j_call: TRBJ2-1; d_call: .; clone_size: .; cdr3_nt: TGTGCCAGCGTCCCACGGACAGCTTCCTTCAATGAGCAGTTCTTC; cdr3_aa: CASVPRTASFNEQFF